The 27 T cell receptor beta chains below all came from one sample that was sequenced in a study of blood T cells in healthy people across ages. A second roughly 6 to 12 cycle PCR used barcoded and J-beta primers. From the 5' RACE reads, TCRdb called clonotypes with MiXCR, one entry per CDR3 protein. This table holds just under 900,000 distinct CDR3 sequences, 25% to 30% found once. Sequenced material: blood. The receptors derive from a woman older than 75 in good health.

This clonotype was seen ten or more times. This rearrangement joins TRBV21-1 to TRBJ2-3; the table's D call, TRBD1, was not checked against the DNA. TRBV21-1 has pseudogene status. This CDR3 region has 15 residues. The CDR3 spells CASSKGGMRADTQYF. In DNA form, the CDR3 reads TGTGCCAGCAGCAAAGGGGGGATGCGTGCAGATACGCAGTATTTT.

The V call is TRBV7-2, the J call TRBJ2-7, with D unresolved. CDR3 length equals 14 residues. In germline, CDR1 is SGHTA, CDR2 FQGNSA. Trimming cost V 0 bases and J 0 bases, with 6 bases left between them. CDR3 sequence reads: CASSLARASYEQYF. Here the CDR3 DNA reads TGTGCCAGCAGCTTAGCGAGAGCCTCCTACGAGCAGTACTTC. Using reference TRBV7-2 and TRBJ2-7 for the parts outside the CDR3, the full variable domain is GAGVSQSPSNKVTEKGKDVELRCDPISGHTALYWYRQSLGQGLEFLIYFQGNSAPDKSGLPSDRFSAERTGGSVSTLTIQRTQQEDSAVYLCASSLARASYEQYFGPGTRLTVT.

The chain combines TRBV20-1 with TRBJ2-5; D tentatively fits TRBD1 or TRBD2 (5 bases each). V was pared by 6 bases and J by 13 bases, with 30 bases between. The CDR3 is made up of 15 amino acids. Germline V gives CDR1 DFQATT, CDR2 SNEGSKA (reference sequence). CDR3 in DNA: TGCAGTGCCGACAGACTATTCAGTGTTCACAATGAGCGGTACTTC. Encoded protein: CSADRLFSVHNERYF.

As DNA, the CDR3 is TGCGCCAGCAGCTTGGAATTGCTGGGAGAGACCCAGTACTTC. Residues: CASSLELLGETQYF. This chain connects TRBV5-1 to TRBJ2-7; D gene uncertain. The DNA end lines up better with TRBJ2-5; the J call may be wrong. Germline lookup yields CDR1 SGHRS and CDR2 YFSETQ. This CDR3 comprises 14 residues.

The gene calls are TRBV20-1 and TRBJ1-2; 11 bases are a match to TRBD1. With 5 bases clipped from V and 7 bases from J, the junction kept 6 bases outside the gene matches. The CDR3 is 13 residues long. Germline V gives CDR1 DFQATT, CDR2 SNEGSKA (reference sequence). CDR3 protein: CSASGTGGSGYTF. CDR3 DNA sequence: TGCAGTGCTTCCGGGACAGGGGGAAGTGGCTACACCTTC.

The rearrangement links TRBV20-1 to TRBJ2-7; D is unclear. The CDR3 runs 12 residues. In germline, CDR1 is DFQATT, CDR2 SNEGSKA (reference sequence). V shed 5 bases and J shed 6 bases, with 14 bases lying between them. In DNA form, the CDR3 reads TGCAGTGCTCTCGACCCTTTATCCGAGCAGTACTTC. Translated, it gives CSALDPLSEQYF.

The chain has TRBV3-1 and TRBJ1-1; D remains unclear. V was trimmed by 2 bases and J by 0 bases, leaving 10 bases between them. The germline V gene has CDR1 LGHDT and CDR2 YNNKEL (reference sequence). The CDR3 spans 15 residues. The CDR3 is CASSQKRLMNTEAFF. The CDR3, as DNA: TGTGCCAGCAGCCAAAAAAGACTTATGAACACTGAAGCTTTCTTT.

This clonotype was observed many times. This chain joins TRBV12-3 or TRBV12-4 and TRBJ1-1; D unclear. The CDR3 runs 13 residues. V was pared by 1 base and J by 7 bases, with 10 bases between. DNA of the CDR3: TGTGCCAGCAGTTTAGGTGGCAGCCTTGAAGCTTTCTTT. Its protein product is CASSLGGSLEAFF.

The CDR3, as DNA: TGTGCCAGCAGTTCTGACAGGGTTTTTGATGGCTACACCTTC. The encoded protein is CASSSDRVFDGYTF. The chain employs TRBV28 and TRBJ1-2; 7 nucleotides line up with TRBD1. V lost 4 bases and J lost 6; bases outside the gene matches: 8. Germline CDR1 is MDHEN and CDR2 is SYDVKM. The CDR3 is 14 amino acids.

This clonotype was counted ten times or more. The chain joins TRBV7-9 to TRBJ2-7; D may be TRBD1 or TRBD2 (6 bases each). Germline assignment: CDR1 SEHNR and CDR2 FQNEAQ (reference sequence). The CDR3 loop spans 13 amino acids. The V end lost 2 bases, the J end lost 7 bases, and 12 bases lay between the germline ends. CDR3 protein: CASSLWGAEEQYF. CDR3 sequence (DNA): TGTGCCAGCAGCTTATGGGGGGCGGAAGAGCAGTACTTC.

The table lists this clonotype with many counts. The V and J genes are TRBV6-1 and TRBJ1-6; TRBD1 matches 8 bases. The V gene's germline CDR1 is MNHNS and CDR2 SASEGT. There are 17 residues in the CDR3. Trimming took 7 bases from V and 9 from J; bases not matched to a gene: 17. DNA of the CDR3: TGTGCCAGCACCCTAACCCGTAACGGACAGGGAGGTTCACCCCTCCACTTT. Translating gives CASTLTRNGQGGSPLHF.

This clonotype was seen once. This could be a read error, since a much larger clone is one nucleotide away. V is TRBV13 and J is TRBJ2-3, with D possibly being TRBD2 (5 bases). The V gene's germline CDR1 is PRHDT and CDR2 FYEKMQ (reference sequence). The CDR3 extends over 14 amino acids. The V and J ends lost 5 bases and 4 bases respectively, with 13 bases between them. This chain's CDR3 is CASSIAMTPDTQYF. CDR3 DNA sequence: TGTGCCAGCAGCATAGCGATGACCCCAGATACGCAGTATTTT.

This clonotype has ten or more counts. The DNA for the CDR3 is TGTGCCAGCAGCCAAGGGACAGGGGTGGGCGAGCAGTACTTC. This codes for CASSQGTGVGEQYF. The V gene is TRBV3-1, the J gene TRBJ2-7; TRBD1 agrees at 9 bases. V was pared by 1 base and J by 6 bases, with 4 bases of the junction left unmatched. The germline gives CDR1 LGHDT, CDR2 YNNKEL (reference sequence). This CDR3 spans 14 amino acids.

This clonotype appeared many times. The chain carries TRBV24-1 and TRBJ2-2; tentatively, D is TRBD1 (6 bases). This CDR3 contains 15 residues. V lost 3 bases, J lost 5 bases, and 12 bases lay in between. Looked up from germline, CDR1 is KGHDR and CDR2 is SFDVKD. CDR3 protein: CATSDRDNWTGELFF. For the CDR3, the DNA is TGTGCCACCAGTGATCGGGACAACTGGACCGGGGAGCTGTTTTTT.

This clonotype was seen more than once but under ten times. This may arise from a read error, as a much more abundant clone is one base away. V gene TRBV9 combines with J gene TRBJ2-5; no clear D. V was clipped by 0 bases and J by 11 bases, with 14 bases between them. Germline V lookup: CDR1 SGDLS, CDR2 YYNGEE. The CDR3 consists of 13 residues. Written as DNA, the CDR3 is TGTGCCAGCAGCGTAGAGGGTGTCAATGAGCAGTACTTC. The encoded protein is CASSVEGVNEQYF.

The table lists this clonotype with many counts. The chain links TRBV5-1 to TRBJ2-3; TRBD2 is a possible D gene (7 bases). Germline lookup yields CDR1 SGHRS and CDR2 YFSETQ. CDR3 length equals 14 residues. V was trimmed by 3 bases and J by 4 bases, leaving 12 bases between them. The CDR3 bases are TGCGCCAGCAGCTGGGGGGGCCAAGCAGATACGCAGTATTTT. Amino acid sequence: CASSWGGQADTQYF.

With regard to this clonotype: This may be a read error: a much more frequent sequence differs by one nucleotide. This chain joins TRBV6-5 and TRBJ2-2, with a weak D call TRBD2 (6 bases). The CDR3 spans 15 residues. Germline V gene lookup returns CDR1 MNHEY and CDR2 SVGAGI. The CDR3 nucleotides are TGTGCCAGCAGCGTGGACTACCCTAACACCGGGGGGCTGTTTTTT. It yields the protein CASSVDYPNTGGLFF.

This clonotype has a handful of counts. The V call is TRBV6-1, the J call TRBJ2-3; TRBD2 agrees at 10 bases. CDR3 length: 19 residues. Germline lookup yields CDR1 MNHNS and CDR2 SASEGT. V was pared by 3 bases and J by 2 bases, with 14 bases of the junction left unmatched. CDR3 DNA sequence: TGTGCCAGCAGTGATGGGGAGGTAGCGGGGGGCCGATACACAGATACGCAGTATTTT. It specifies CASSDGEVAGGRYTDTQYF.

This clonotype turned up a few times. The chain links TRBV6-2 or TRBV6-3 to TRBJ1-6, with D uncertain. Germline-derived CDR1 and CDR2 are MNHEY and SVGEGT. The ends were cut back, 7 bases at V and 0 bases at J, with 7 bases in the middle. The CDR3 is 14 residues long. DNA for the CDR3: TGTGCCAGCATCGTGAGCTCCTATAATTCACCCCTCCACTTT. Translated: CASIVSSYNSPLHF.

This rearrangement joins TRBV29-1 to TRBJ1-1; TRBD1 matches 11 bases. Germline trimming cut 7 bases from V and 4 bases from J; bases unmatched to any gene: 8. Germline V gene data show CDR1 as SQVTM and CDR2 as ANQGSEA. This CDR3 spans 14 amino acids. CDR3 region: CSGRRDRGSTEAFF. CDR3 DNA: TGCAGCGGCCGGAGGGACAGGGGGAGCACTGAAGCTTTCTTT.

This clonotype was counted between two and nine times. The chain combines TRBV27 with TRBJ2-4; D gene unclear. Germline CDR1 reads MNHEY; CDR2 reads SMNVEV (reference sequence). The CDR3 contains 13 residues. V dropped 4 bases and J dropped 8 bases, with 12 bases sitting between them. CDR3 in amino acids: CASSSTQQDIQYF. The CDR3 DNA is TGTGCCAGCAGTTCTACGCAGCAGGACATTCAGTACTTC.

The gene calls are TRBV7-9 and TRBJ2-3; 8 bases are shared with TRBD1. Looked up from germline, CDR1 is SEHNR and CDR2 is FQNEAQ (reference sequence). CDR3 length equals 16 residues. V was clipped by 1 base and J by 4 bases; unmatched bases: 7. This chain's CDR3 is CASSLEQGARSDTQYF. DNA of the CDR3: TGTGCCAGCAGCTTAGAGCAGGGGGCTCGGTCAGATACGCAGTATTTT.

This clonotype has at least ten counts. A read error may account for a junction end that differs from germline. The genes are TRBV18 and TRBJ1-5; TRBD1 matches 7 bases. The CDR3 is 15 residues long. Looked up from germline, CDR1 is KGHSH and CDR2 is LQKENI. The CDR3 coding sequence is TGCGCCAGCAGCCCGACAGGGAATAGCAATCAGCCCCAGCATTTT. Its protein is CASSPTGNSNQPQHF.

Many counts were recorded for this clonotype. V and J are TRBV5-1 and TRBJ2-3, with 7 bases aligning to TRBD2. The junction had 4 bases not matched to a gene; V was cut back by 2 bases and J by 1 base. The CDR3 runs 15 residues. Germline CDR1 is SGHRS and CDR2 is YFSETQ. CDR3 loop: CASSLRAGGTDTQYF. The DNA of the CDR3 is TGCGCCAGCAGCTTAAGGGCGGGGGGCACAGATACGCAGTATTTT.

In its sample, this clonotype was seen many times. The chain combines TRBV20-1 with TRBJ2-1; 9 nucleotides line up with TRBD1. This CDR3 spans 15 amino acids. Unmatched junction bases numbered 10, after V lost 6 bases and J lost 4 bases. Germline V gene data show CDR1 as DFQATT and CDR2 as SNEGSKA (reference sequence). CDR3 protein: CSAWSGTGQYNEQFF. The CDR3 coding sequence is TGCAGTGCCTGGTCCGGGACAGGGCAATACAATGAGCAGTTCTTC.

The chain has TRBV4-2 and TRBJ2-5, with 9 bases matching TRBD2. Trimming removed 3 bases from V and 0 bases from J; junction bases left unmatched: 8. CDR1 is LGHNA, CDR2 YNFKEQ, per germline. This CDR3 has 17 residues. This CDR3 reads CASSQSPSGTYQETQYF. The CDR3 nucleotides are TGTGCCAGCAGCCAGTCTCCTAGCGGGACTTACCAAGAGACCCAGTACTTC.

At least ten counts were recorded for this clonotype. The chain joins TRBV6-2 or TRBV6-3 to TRBJ2-5, with a weak D call TRBD1 (6 bases). From germline, CDR1 is MNHEY and CDR2 SVGEGT. The CDR3 runs 15 residues. V was trimmed by 2 bases and J by 4 bases, leaving 14 bases between them. The CDR3 loop is CASSYRGLAAETQYF. In DNA form, the CDR3 reads TGTGCCAGCAGTTACAGGGGGTTAGCAGCAGAGACCCAGTACTTC.